The sequence of this TCR beta chain was determined in a study of shared clonotypes between healthy human individuals. The wider study: A donor's plate count was three for CD4 naive and three for CD4 memory; CD8 naive had two and CD8 memory one. Study findings and constraints: Naive subsets, compared against memory subsets, generally had larger estimated richness values. Among a few donors, around 5% of naive CD4 clonotypes were found in common.

A remark on this clone: The antigen is undetermined.

The assay was immunoSEQ multiplex PCR, and TCRdb's table has in-frame clones only and misses some. Among over a million clones, over 95% were seen once, and the ten largest hold roughly 1.1%. Splitting the CD4+ cells yielded a CD45RA+ naive subset and a CD45RA-negative memory subset. CDR3 size: 14 residues. Per the germline V gene, CDR1 is SGHTA and CDR2 is FQGNSA. With 7 bases clipped from V and 6 bases from J, the junction kept 12 bases outside the gene matches. This chain links TRBV7-2 with TRBJ2-7; 7 nucleotides match TRBD2. The material sequenced was naive CD4+ T cells sorted from blood. Subset specified: CD45RA+ positively selected. The source of this sequence is a man under 40 in good health. The CDR3 region has the DNA TGTGCCAGCACCTTCAGGGCGGGAGAGGGCGAGCAGTACTTC. Its protein is CASTFRAGEGEQYF.